Shown below are 15 T cell receptor beta chains from a single sample sequenced in a study of beta chain features in type 1 diabetes. Sequenced material consisted of expressed TCRB transcripts (all of the isolated RNA was reverse transcribed). Clones were sequenced by immunoSEQ multiplex PCR, and TCRdb holds only the in-frame ones, with some missing. The profile shows about 620,000 clones, around 15% of them singletons. Sequencing was carried out using naive CD4+ T cells from blood. The receptors shown here come from a man aged 18 to 29 in good health.

The genes are TRBV28 and TRBJ1-2, with D unresolved. Germline lookup yields CDR1 MDHEN and CDR2 SYDVKM. The CDR3 runs to 15 residues. V was shortened by 5 bases and J by 0 bases, with 13 bases between the two germline ends. The CDR3 DNA reads TGTGCCAGCAGTCCGATGTCCTACGCTAACTATGGCTACACCTTC. This sequence encodes CASSPMSYANYGYTF.

The chain uses TRBV7-2 and TRBJ2-7; 9 bases fit TRBD2. Germline V gene data show CDR1 as SGHTA and CDR2 as FQGNSA. The CDR3 contains 15 residues. The ends lost 5 bases at V and 6 bases at J; junction bases unmatched: 11. For the CDR3, the DNA is TGTGCCAGCAGCCCCCAGGCTAGCGGGAAGGCCGAGCAGTACTTC. As protein: CASSPQASGKAEQYF.

This clone was detected only a few times. The rearrangement joins TRBV4-2 to TRBJ2-1; TRBD1 matches at 8 bases. Germline CDR1 and CDR2: LGHNA and YNFKEQ. Losses at the gene ends were 2 bases for V and 0 bases for J; bases not matched to a gene: 15. This CDR3 spans 20 amino acids. The CDR3 here is CASSQLHGTGVLSSYNEQFF. DNA for the CDR3: TGTGCCAGCAGCCAACTCCACGGGACAGGAGTACTTAGCTCCTACAATGAGCAGTTCTTC.

This clone was detected a few times. The V and J genes are TRBV5-6 and TRBJ2-5; possible D gene TRBD2, 5 bases. V lost 2 bases and J 2 bases, leaving 7 bases between the germline ends. The CDR3 has 13 amino acids. CDR1 is SGHDT, CDR2 YYEEEE, per germline. In DNA, the CDR3 is TGTGCCAGCAGCTTTCGGGGACAAGAGACCCAGTACTTC. Translation gives CASSFRGQETQYF.

In this sample, this clone turned up a few times. The chain has TRBV10-3 and TRBJ2-5; D tentatively fits TRBD1 or TRBD2 (6 bases each). The germline V gene has CDR1 ENHRY and CDR2 SYGVKD. V lost 2 bases and J 4 bases, leaving 17 bases between the germline ends. CDR3 length equals 16 residues. CDR3 loop: CAISELGRKGGETQYF. The CDR3 nucleotides read TGTGCCATCAGTGAGCTAGGGAGGAAGGGGGGAGAGACCCAGTACTTC.

This chain links TRBV6-5 with TRBJ1-1, with D perhaps TRBD1 (6 bases). In germline, CDR1 is MNHEY, CDR2 SVGAGI. The CDR3 totals 13 residues. The V end lost 2 bases, the J end lost 7 bases, and 11 bases lay between the germline ends. The CDR3 loop is CASSYGQRGEAFF. CDR3 DNA sequence: TGTGCCAGCAGTTACGGACAGCGGGGTGAAGCTTTCTTT.

The rearrangement uses TRBV7-2 and TRBJ1-5; D is possibly TRBD1 (5 bases). The ends were cut back, 3 bases at V and 4 bases at J, with 16 bases in the middle. The CDR3 consists of 16 residues. Germline loops: CDR1 SGHTA, CDR2 FQGNSA. CDR3 amino acids: CASSLEGSRKNQPQHF. The CDR3 coding sequence is TGTGCCAGCAGCTTGGAGGGGTCAAGGAAAAATCAGCCCCAGCATTTT.

This clone was seen a handful of times. The chain carries TRBV2 and TRBJ2-7; TRBD2 agrees at 12 bases. Germline CDR1 is SNHLY and CDR2 is FYNNEI. The CDR3 sequence is 11 residues long. CDR3 sequence reads: CATSGSYEQYF. The DNA for the CDR3 is TGTGCGACTAGCGGGAGCTACGAGCAGTACTTC.

The table lists this clone with a few counts. The V and J genes are TRBV6-5 and TRBJ2-1; the match to TRBD2 covers 11 bases. There are 15 residues in the CDR3. Germline CDR1 reads MNHEY; CDR2 reads SVGAGI. J was trimmed by 4 bases and V by 6 bases; bases with no gene match: 5. DNA for the CDR3: TGTGCCAGCAGGTTAGCGGGAGGGCCTTACAATGAGCAGTTCTTC. Translated: CASRLAGGPYNEQFF.

This clone appeared a few times. The genes are TRBV29-1 and TRBJ2-7, with D tentatively TRBD2 (6 bases). V was clipped by 0 bases and J by 6 bases, with 18 bases between them. The CDR3 length is 15 residues. Per the germline V gene, CDR1 is SQVTM and CDR2 is ANQGSEA. CDR3 sequence reads: CSVEDHRLVPTEQYF. CDR3 in DNA: TGCAGCGTTGAAGATCACAGACTAGTACCTACCGAGCAGTACTTC.

The genes are TRBV27 and TRBJ2-3; TRBD2 agrees at 13 bases. CDR1 is MNHEY, CDR2 SMNVEV, per germline (reference sequence). V dropped 5 bases and J dropped 4; count of bases not matched to a gene: 6. The CDR3 covers 16 residues. Here the CDR3 DNA reads TGTGCCAGCAGTCTTAGGACTAGCGGGAGATCAGATACGCAGTATTTT. Encoded protein: CASSLRTSGRSDTQYF.

The table lists this clone with a few counts. This chain joins TRBV14 and TRBJ1-6; D ambiguous. CDR3 length: 17 amino acids. Deletions cut 4 bases from V and 5 bases from J, with 18 bases between. The V gene's germline CDR1 is SGHDN and CDR2 FVKESK. The CDR3, as DNA: TGTGCCAGCAGCCTTCTAGCGGGAGGGAATAATAATTCACCCCTCCACTTT. Translating gives CASSLLAGGNNNSPLHF.

The chain recombines TRBV5-4 with TRBJ2-2; 9 positions agree with TRBD1. The V and J ends lost 0 bases and 5 bases, in that order; junction bases with no gene match: 5. There are 16 residues in the CDR3. Germline V gives CDR1 SGHNT, CDR2 YYREEE (reference sequence). CDR3 protein: CASSLGAGTGTGELFF. The DNA for the CDR3 is TGTGCCAGCAGCTTGGGAGCCGGGACAGGGACCGGGGAGCTGTTTTTT.

This clone was seen a handful of times. J is TRBJ2-2 and V is TRBV29-1; a weak D match, TRBD1 (6 bases). V lost 4 bases, J lost 6 bases, and 15 bases lay in between. The CDR3 runs 14 residues. Per germline, CDR1 SQVTM and CDR2 ANQGSEA. CDR3 DNA: TGCAGCGTTGCCCAAACAGGGTTATCCGGGGAGCTGTTTTTT. This codes for CSVAQTGLSGELFF.

V gene TRBV28 combines with J gene TRBJ1-2, with unresolved D. The CDR3 sequence is 13 residues long. The V gene lost 2 bases and the J gene lost 5 bases, with 9 bases spanning the gap. The germline V gene has CDR1 MDHEN and CDR2 SYDVKM. CDR3 sequence: CASSLTQVYGYTF. The CDR3 DNA reads TGTGCCAGCAGTTTAACGCAGGTTTATGGCTACACCTTC.